These 14 T cell receptor beta chains were sequenced from one sample in a study of T cell responses to AZD1222 COVID-19 vaccine. Clones were sequenced by immunoSEQ multiplex PCR, and TCRdb holds only the in-frame ones, with some missing. The sample carries 95,000 to 110,000 clones, approximately 88% recorded once. The starting material was peripheral blood, obtained on day 0 of AZD1222 vaccination. The receptors were sampled from an adult in good health.

The chain combines TRBV12-3 or TRBV12-4 with TRBJ1-2; D gene unclear. CDR3 length equals 13 residues. With 7 bases removed from V and 8 bases from J, the gap between germline ends came to 17 bases. Written as DNA, the CDR3 is TGTGCCAGCACCTCCATGGGCGGGGTAGGCTACACCTTC. Its translation is CASTSMGGVGYTF.

As for this clone: This CDR3 is also generated by other DNA sequences in the sample. V and J are TRBV5-1 and TRBJ1-4; unclear D gene. Germline-derived CDR1 and CDR2 are SGHRS and YFSETQ. The CDR3 has 14 amino acids. V was pared by 0 bases and J by 3 bases, with 6 bases between. The chain's CDR3 is CASSLGGANEKLFF. In DNA form, the CDR3 reads TGCGCCAGCAGCTTGGGGGGAGCTAATGAAAAACTGTTTTTT.

The rearrangement joins TRBV28 to TRBJ1-2; no definite D call. This CDR3 spans 13 amino acids. V lost 5 bases, J lost 5 bases, and 12 bases lay in between. Germline CDR1 is MDHEN and CDR2 is SYDVKM. The CDR3 sequence: CASSLQGPYGYTF. The CDR3 coding sequence is TGTGCCAGCAGTCTACAAGGACCGTATGGCTACACCTTC.

The chain has TRBV12-3 or TRBV12-4 and TRBJ1-2, with 7 bases identical to TRBD1. The V segment lost 5 bases and the J segment 7 bases; nucleotides outside the gene matches: 7. CDR3 length: 13 amino acids. The CDR3: CASSVDRVSGYTF. CDR3 nucleotides: TGTGCCAGCAGTGTAGACAGGGTGTCTGGCTACACCTTC.

This clone occurred once. The J gene is TRBJ1-3, the V gene TRBV5-1, with 7 nucleotides matching TRBD1. The V segment lost 0 bases and the J segment 2 bases; nucleotides outside the gene matches: 5. The length of the CDR3 is 16 residues. Germline V lookup: CDR1 SGHRS, CDR2 YFSETQ. The CDR3 region has the DNA TGCGCCAGCAGCTTGGCCTCGACAGGGACTGGAAACACCATATATTTT. Its translation is CASSLASTGTGNTIYF.

The chain is built from TRBV2 and TRBJ2-2, with D possibly TRBD2 on 6 matching bases. Germline V CDR1 and CDR2: SNHLY, FYNNEI. This CDR3 region has 12 residues. V was clipped by 8 bases and J by 5 bases, with 9 bases between them. The CDR3 is CASGRGTGELFF. Written as DNA, the CDR3 is TGTGCCAGCGGGCGGGGTACCGGGGAGCTGTTTTTT.

The chain is built from TRBV5-4 and TRBJ2-3; D perhaps matches TRBD2 (6 bases). The V and J ends lost 4 bases and 6 bases respectively, with 15 bases between them. Germline values: CDR1 SGHNT, CDR2 YYREEE (reference sequence). The CDR3 has 14 residues. DNA for the CDR3: TGTGCCAGCAGCAGAACAGGAGGAGGGGATACGCAGTATTTT. Amino acid sequence: CASSRTGGGDTQYF.

This clone was found once. The rearrangement links TRBV27 to TRBJ1-1; 7 bases agree with TRBD1. Germline V CDR1 and CDR2: MNHEY, SMNVEV (reference sequence). The CDR3 length is 15 residues. Trimming at V came to 5 bases and at J to 7 bases, leaving 13 bases not matched to a gene. The CDR3 reads CASSPEQTGTGEAFF. CDR3 bases: TGTGCCAGCAGTCCGGAGCAGACAGGGACTGGTGAAGCTTTCTTT.

The chain uses TRBV7-2 and TRBJ2-4, with 7 bases that match TRBD2. The CDR3 contains 19 residues. Germline lookup yields CDR1 SGHTA and CDR2 FQGNSA. V lost 4 bases to trimming and J lost 0 bases; unmatched junction nucleotides: 15. For the CDR3, the DNA is TGTGCCAGCAGCTCCACCTCGGCTAGCGGAACGCTAGCCAAAAACATTCAGTACTTC. It specifies CASSSTSASGTLAKNIQYF.

Points on this clone: One junction end does not reproduce the germline sequence, and a read error may be involved. The sample contains more than one DNA sequence encoding this CDR3. The chain couples TRBV3-1 (or the pseudogene TRBV3-2) to TRBJ2-7, with D possibly matching TRBD1 (5 bases). CDR1 is LGHDT and CDR2 is YNNKEL in the germline V gene (reference sequence). The CDR3 extends over 13 amino acids. CDR3 bases: TGTGCCAGCAGTCAAGAAGGGGTCTACGAGCAGTACTTC. Encoded protein: CASSQEGVYEQYF.

The chain employs TRBV5-1 and TRBJ1-4; TRBD1 aligns across 9 bases. V gave up 0 bases and J gave up 7 bases; unmatched junction bases: 1. Germline-derived CDR1 and CDR2 are SGHRS and YFSETQ. The CDR3 totals 14 residues. The CDR3 spells CASSLGQGGEKLFF. CDR3 nucleotide sequence: TGCGCCAGCAGCTTGGGACAGGGGGGTGAAAAACTGTTTTTT.

The gene calls are TRBV6-5 and TRBJ1-1, with 7 bases identical to TRBD1. The CDR3 sequence is 12 residues long. The V gene's germline CDR1 is MNHEY and CDR2 SVGAGI. V gave up 2 bases and J gave up 8 bases; unmatched junction bases: 2. The CDR3 region is CASSYTTGEAFF. Written as DNA, the CDR3 is TGTGCCAGCAGTTACACGACAGGGGAAGCTTTCTTT.

This chain connects TRBV2 to TRBJ2-3; 12 bases fit TRBD2. CDR1 SNHLY and CDR2 FYNNEI come from the germline V gene. The CDR3 is 15 amino acids. The V gene end was trimmed by 5 bases and the J gene end by 5 bases; junction bases not matched to a gene: 5. CDR3 nucleotides: TGTGCCAGCAGTCCCCAGGGACTAGCGGGAGATACGCAGTATTTT. It yields the protein CASSPQGLAGDTQYF.

This rearrangement joins TRBV6-5 to TRBJ2-1, with D perhaps TRBD1 (5 bases). The CDR3 covers 12 residues. Germline V gene data show CDR1 as MNHEY and CDR2 as SVGAGI. V was clipped by 8 bases and J by 4 bases, with 9 bases between them. CDR3 DNA: TGTGCCAGCGGGGCAGGGTACAATGAGCAGTTCTTC. This gives the protein CASGAGYNEQFF.